This T cell receptor beta chain derives from a study of T cell repertoires in cytomegalovirus infection. This clonotype was counted at least ten times. The antigen remains undetermined. TCRdb recomputed calls from the reads with MiXCR, one row per CDR3 protein. The data contain 110,000 or so distinct CDR3 sequences, around 30% of them singletons. Germline V gene lookup returns CDR1 SGHTA and CDR2 FQGNSA. V lost 1 base to trimming and J lost 2 bases, with 10 bases between them. CDR3 length: 15 residues. Study-wide findings and caveats: Of the TCR beta families, the public ones yielded a cumulative frequency that identified carriers of CMV plus the relevant HLA. HLA-C-restricted TCR beta clonotypes specific for CMV led the ex vivo response.

This TCR was recovered from a human donor in good health (CMV status not recorded). Some clones in this sample may be carry-over from other donors' samples. The V gene is TRBV7-2, the J gene TRBJ2-3; perhaps TRBD1 as D (6 bases). The sequencing here drew on CD8+ T cells from cultured PBMCs, taken from culture after CMV antigen stimulation. The CDR3 DNA reads TGTGCCAGCAGCTTAGGGCCGGGACACACAGATACGCAGTATTTT. Its translation: CASSLGPGHTDTQYF.